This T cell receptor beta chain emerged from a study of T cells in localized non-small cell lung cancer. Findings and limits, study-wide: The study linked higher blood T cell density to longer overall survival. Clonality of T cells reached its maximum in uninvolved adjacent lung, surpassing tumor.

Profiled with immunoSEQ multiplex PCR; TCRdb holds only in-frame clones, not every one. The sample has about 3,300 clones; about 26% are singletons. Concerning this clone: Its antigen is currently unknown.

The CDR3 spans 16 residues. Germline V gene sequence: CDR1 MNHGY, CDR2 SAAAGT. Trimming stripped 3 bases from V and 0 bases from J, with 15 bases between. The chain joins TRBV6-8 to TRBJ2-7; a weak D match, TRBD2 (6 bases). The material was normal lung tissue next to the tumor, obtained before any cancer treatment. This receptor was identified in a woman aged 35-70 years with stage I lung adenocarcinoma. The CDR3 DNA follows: TGTGCCAGCAGTTATCTCAGCGGGCCCAGCTCCTACGAGCAGTACTTC. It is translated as CASSYLSGPSSYEQYF.